What follows are 3 T cell receptor beta chains derived from one specimen sequenced in a study of cytomegalovirus exposure and HLA in healthy donors. The PCR employed 60 Vbeta primers together with 13 Jbeta primers. TCRdb's table, derived via immunoSEQ multiplex PCR, lists solely in-frame clones and lacks some. The sample has about 130,000 clones, about 76% seen once. Sequencing used PBMCs. Receptor source: a male donor in good health and CMV-seronegative.

CDR3 DNA: TGTGCCAGCAGCACGGGACTAGCGGGGGGCCCTTCTTACGAGCAGTACTTC. Protein sequence: CASSTGLAGGPSYEQYF. The chain employs TRBV11-2 and TRBJ2-7; the match to TRBD2 covers 15 bases. The CDR3 length is 17 residues. V shed 5 bases and J 4 bases; nucleotides not matched to a gene: 9. CDR1 SGHAT and CDR2 FQNNGV come from the germline V gene.

The chain has TRBV7-9 and TRBJ2-2, with D possibly matching TRBD2 (6 bases). In germline, CDR1 is SEHNR, CDR2 FQNEAQ (reference sequence). The CDR3 extends over 16 amino acids. The CDR3 reads CSSKPSGGANTGELFF. CDR3 DNA sequence: TGTTCCTCCAAACCATCGGGCGGGGCGAACACCGGGGAGCTGTTTTTT.

Only a few counts were recorded for this clone. The chain recombines TRBV19 with TRBJ2-7, with 7 bases aligning to TRBD2. Germline V gene data show CDR1 as LNHDA and CDR2 as SQIVND (reference sequence). CDR3 length: 13 residues. After removal of 9 bases from V and 3 bases from J, the junction contained 8 bases not matched to a gene. CDR3 nucleotides: TGTGCCAGCTTCTGGGGGAGGGGCTACGAGCAGTACTTC. As protein: CASFWGRGYEQYF.